A selection of T cell receptor beta chains follows, all from one sample in a study of blood T cell repertoires in COVID-19. TCRdb's table, derived via immunoSEQ multiplex PCR, lists solely in-frame clones and lacks some. The sample shows more than 200,000 clones, roughly 87% of them seen only once. Sequenced material: PBMCs or T cells enriched from blood (not recorded which). These receptors were taken from a man aged 30 to 39 in a cohort exposed to, infected with or recovered from COVID-19 (not recorded which). CDR3s include the opening cysteine and the closing phenylalanine or tryptophan. Each record gives: clone size, V gene, D gene, J gene, CDR3 DNA, CDR3 protein. The D gene is left open where the match is weak. Clone size, where shown, is once, few, many, or a class for clones that have expanded.

-	TRBV7-3	-	TRBJ2-5	TGTGCCAGCAGCCCCGGGGGCCAAGAGACCCAGTACTTC	CASSPGGQETQYF
-	TRBV2	-	TRBJ1-6	TGTGCCAGCAGCACCCAGGGTCAGGGGTCACCCCTCCACTTT	CASSTQGQGSPLHF
once	TRBV7-2	TRBD2	TRBJ2-1	TGTGCCAGCAGGGCCGCGGGAGGTACGAATGAGCAGTTCTTC	CASRAAGGTNEQFF
once	TRBV11-2	TRBD1	TRBJ1-5	TGTGCCAGCAGCTTGGACAGGGGAAGGCCCCAGCATTTT	CASSLDRGRPQHF
once	TRBV2	TRBD1	TRBJ1-6	TGTGCCAGCAGTGCTCGGGACAGTAATTCACCCCTCCACTTT	CASSARDSNSPLHF
-	TRBV2	-	TRBJ1-5	TGTGCCAGCAGTGAAGGGCGGTCTAGCAATCAGCCCCAGCATTTT	CASSEGRSSNQPQHF
-	TRBV9	-	TRBJ1-2	TGTGCCAGCAGCGGGCCAGGCTACACCTTC	CASSGPGYTF
-	TRBV28	-	TRBJ1-1	TGTGCCAGCAGTCCCCCTCAGGGTTTTCGCACTGAAGCTTTCTTT	CASSPPQGFRTEAFF
few	TRBV5-1	-	TRBJ1-1	TGCGCCAGCAGCTTGCCAGGGAAGAACACTGAAGCTTTCTTT	CASSLPGKNTEAFF
-	TRBV19	-	TRBJ2-5	TGTGCCAGTAGCCCGGGTAGAGAGACCCAGTACTTC	CASSPGRETQYF
once	TRBV28	TRBD1	TRBJ2-7	TGTGCCAGCAGTTTATCCCGACAGGGGTTGAACGAGCAGTACTTC	CASSLSRQGLNEQYF
-	TRBV7-9	-	TRBJ2-1	TGTGCCAGCAGTTTTACGCTCCGGGACAGCCGGAGGGGGCAGTTCTTC	CASSFTLRDSRRGQFF
many	TRBV5-1	TRBD2	TRBJ2-5	TGCGCCAGCAGCAACAGACTAGCGGAGAATAGACAAGAGACCCAGTACTTC	CASSNRLAENRQETQYF
once	TRBV5-1	TRBD2	TRBJ2-2	TGCGCCAGCAGCATTAGCGGGAGTCGGAACACCGGGGAGCTGTTTTTT	CASSISGSRNTGELFF
-	TRBV7-9	TRBD2	TRBJ2-1	TGTGCCAGCAGCGGACAGGGACTAGCGGGCTACAATGAGCAGTTCTTC	CASSGQGLAGYNEQFF
once	TRBV24-1	TRBD2	TRBJ2-1	TGTGCCACCAGTGGCACAGGGTTTCCAAGCGGGAGTCTCATGACTGAGCAGTTCTTC	CATSGTGFPSGSLMTEQFF
-	TRBV20-1	TRBD1	TRBJ2-7	TGCAGTGCTAGTACCAGGGGGCTGGTGAGCGAGCAGTACTTC	CSASTRGLVSEQYF
-	TRBV7-3	-	TRBJ1-1	TGTGCCAGCAGCTTAATACCTCGGGAAGGGGGTATGACTGAAGCTTTCTTT	CASSLIPREGGMTEAFF
once	TRBV7-9	TRBD1	TRBJ1-1	TGTGCCAGCAGCGACAGGGGAAGGGGGACCACTGAAGCTTTCTTT	CASSDRGRGTTEAFF
-	TRBV3-1/TRBV3-2	-	TRBJ1-4	TGTGCCAGCAGCGAGGGCAGGGGAACGGCTAATGAAAAACTGTTTTTT	CASSEGRGTANEKLFF
-	TRBV6-2/TRBV6-3	-	TRBJ1-1	TGTGCCAGCAGTTACCCGACCAGGCAGATGAACACTGAAGCTTTCTTT	CASSYPTRQMNTEAFF
-	TRBV7-6	TRBD1	TRBJ2-7	TGTGCCAGCAGCGGCTACCGGGACAGGGGGCAGTACTTC	CASSGYRDRGQYF
once	TRBV14	TRBD1	TRBJ1-6	TGTGCCAGCAGCCAAAAATCCACAGGGGGAAGAAATTCACCCCTCCACTTT	CASSQKSTGGRNSPLHF
-	TRBV28	-	TRBJ1-5	TGTGCCAGCAGTCTTATACAGACACTTAGCAATCAGCCCCAGCATTTT	CASSLIQTLSNQPQHF
once	TRBV19	TRBD2	TRBJ2-7	TGTGCCAGTAGTAGGCTAGCGGGAGGGCCCTACGAGCAGTACTTC	CASSRLAGGPYEQYF
-	TRBV5-4	-	TRBJ1-2	TGTGCCAGCAGCCCGGCTAACTATGGCTACACCTTC	CASSPANYGYTF
-	TRBV19	-	TRBJ2-7	TGTGCCAGTAGTATTAACAGTGGCAAATCCTACGAGCAGTACTTC	CASSINSGKSYEQYF
-	TRBV7-9	TRBD2	TRBJ2-7	TGTGCCAGCAGCCCCCTCGGGAGGCCCTACGAGCAGTACTTC	CASSPLGRPYEQYF
-	TRBV5-6	TRBD1	TRBJ1-5	TGTGCCAGCAGCGAACAGGGGTTCTTGAGGCCCCAGCATTTT	CASSEQGFLRPQHF
-	TRBV19	-	TRBJ1-1	TGTGCCAGTAGTATATGGGGCCAGAGGACTGAAGCTTTCTTT	CASSIWGQRTEAFF
-	TRBV6-5	-	TRBJ2-7	TGTGCCAGCAGTCGCTTCTCCCGACTAGACGAGCAGTACTTC	CASSRFSRLDEQYF
once	TRBV19	TRBD1	TRBJ1-5	TGTGCCAGTAGACCGACAGGGTACAATCAGCCCCAGCATTTT	CASRPTGYNQPQHF
few	TRBV6-2/TRBV6-3	-	TRBJ1-5	TGTGCCAGCAGCCCTGACAGAAGGAATCAGCCCCAGCATTTT	CASSPDRRNQPQHF
once	TRBV7-2	-	TRBJ2-5	TGTGCCAGCAGCTTCACAGGGTCGGAGACCCAGTACTTC	CASSFTGSETQYF
-	TRBV20-1	-	TRBJ2-1	TGCAGTCAGAGTAGGGGCAATGAGCAGTTCTTC	CSQSRGNEQFF
-	TRBV27	TRBD2	TRBJ2-5	TGTGCCAGCAGTTTGGATCCCCCAGCGGGAGGGCCGGGGGAGACCCAGTACTTC	CASSLDPPAGGPGETQYF
-	TRBV4-2	TRBD2	TRBJ2-1	TGTGCCAGCAGCCCGTCTAGCGGGAGAAGCTACAATGAGCAGTTCTTC	CASSPSSGRSYNEQFF
once	TRBV24-1	TRBD1	TRBJ1-2	TGTGCCACCAGTGACCGACAGGGTTTGGGCTACACCTTC	CATSDRQGLGYTF
-	TRBV2	TRBD1	TRBJ1-5	TGTGCCAGCAGAGCCGGGACAGGGAATAATCAGCCCCAGCATTTT	CASRAGTGNNQPQHF
-	TRBV5-1	TRBD1	TRBJ1-5	TGCGCCAGCAGCTTGGGACAGGGGCCCCTCCCTAGGCAGCCCCAGCATTTT	CASSLGQGPLPRQPQHF
few	TRBV5-1	-	TRBJ1-4	TGCGCCAGCAGCCTCGGGAATAATGAAAAACTGTTTTTT	CASSLGNNEKLFF
-	TRBV27	-	TRBJ1-1	TGTGCCAGCATAACTGGCACTGAAGCTTTCTTT	CASITGTEAFF
-	TRBV18	-	TRBJ1-5	TGTGCCAGCTCACCATATAGCAATCAGCCCCAGCATTTT	CASSPYSNQPQHF
-	TRBV7-2	TRBD1	TRBJ1-2	TGTGCCAGCAGCGTACATGCCCGGGACAGGAACTATGGCTACACCTTC	CASSVHARDRNYGYTF
-	TRBV2	TRBD1	TRBJ1-5	TGTGCCAGCAGGGTGGGACAGGGGTTGGACCAGCCCCAGCATTTT	CASRVGQGLDQPQHF
-	TRBV15	TRBD2	TRBJ2-1	TGTGCCACCAGCAGTCAACCCGGGGGGGGCAATGAGCAGTTCTTC	CATSSQPGGGNEQFF
-	TRBV3-1/TRBV3-2	-	TRBJ2-7	TGTGCCAGCAGCCAAGTTAGTTCCTACGAGCAGTACTTC	CASSQVSSYEQYF
-	TRBV9	-	TRBJ1-6	TGTGCCAGCAGCGCCGCAACTTCCGGGACACCGAATTCACCCCTCCACTTT	CASSAATSGTPNSPLHF
few	TRBV5-1	-	TRBJ2-3	TGCGCCAGCAGCACGGGGGGCACAGATACGCAGTATTTT	CASSTGGTDTQYF
-	TRBV7-8	-	TRBJ1-2	TGTGCCAGCAGCTCCCAGGGTTGGGGCTACACCTTC	CASSSQGWGYTF
-	TRBV7-3	-	TRBJ2-1	TGTGCCAGCAGCCCCCAGTCGGGGGAGCAGTTCTTC	CASSPQSGEQFF
-	TRBV3-1/TRBV3-2	TRBD2	TRBJ2-7	TGTGCCAGCAGCCAAACTAGCGGGCGGGACTACGAGCAGTACTTC	CASSQTSGRDYEQYF
-	TRBV27	-	TRBJ2-6	TGTGCCAGCAGGATTCTAGAGCCCAACTCTGGGGCCAACGTCCTGACTTTC	CASRILEPNSGANVLTF
once	TRBV6-5	TRBD1	TRBJ1-2	TGTGCCAGCAGGACAGGGGGCGACTATGGCTACACCTTC	CASRTGGDYGYTF
once	TRBV5-4	TRBD1	TRBJ2-7	TGTGCCAGCAGCCCGGGGGGGACAGGGGCCTACGAGCAGTACTTC	CASSPGGTGAYEQYF